This T cell receptor (beta chain) was sequenced in a study of cytomegalovirus exposure and HLA in healthy donors. The PCR ran on 60 Vbeta and 13 Jbeta primers. Clones were sequenced by immunoSEQ multiplex PCR, and TCRdb holds only the in-frame ones, with some missing. There are some 150,000 clones in the sample; 60% to 80% occur only once, and about 1.7% lies in the top ten. The count of this clone is one. Trimming left V 5 bases short and J 5 bases short, with 8 bases between. Per the germline V gene, CDR1 is SGHVS and CDR2 is FQNEAQ. The CDR3 runs to 12 residues. The V gene is TRBV7-8, the J gene TRBJ2-3; D gene uncertain. This clonotype was sampled from a woman in her 30s in good health and CMV-seronegative. Specimen: PBMCs. The CDR3 protein is CASSNNLDTQYF. The CDR3, as DNA: TGTGCCAGCAGCAACAACCTAGATACGCAGTATTTT.